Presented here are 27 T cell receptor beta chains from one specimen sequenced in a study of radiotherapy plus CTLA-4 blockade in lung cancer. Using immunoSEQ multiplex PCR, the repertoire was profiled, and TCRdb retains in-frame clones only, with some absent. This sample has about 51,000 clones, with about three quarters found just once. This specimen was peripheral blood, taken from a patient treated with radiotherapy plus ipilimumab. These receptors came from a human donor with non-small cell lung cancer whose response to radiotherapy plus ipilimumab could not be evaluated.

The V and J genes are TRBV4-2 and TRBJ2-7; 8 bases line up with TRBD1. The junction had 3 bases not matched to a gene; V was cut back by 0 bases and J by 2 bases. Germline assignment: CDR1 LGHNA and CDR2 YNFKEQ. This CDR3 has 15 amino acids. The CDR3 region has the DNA TGTGCCAGCAGCCAAGATCAGGGGGCCCCCTACGAGCAGTACTTC. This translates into CASSQDQGAPYEQYF.

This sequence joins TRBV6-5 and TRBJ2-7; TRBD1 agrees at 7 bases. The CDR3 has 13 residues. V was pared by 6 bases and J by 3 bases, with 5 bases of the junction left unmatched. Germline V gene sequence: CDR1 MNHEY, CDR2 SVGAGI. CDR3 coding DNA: TGTGCCAGCAGAACAGGGACAGTCTACGAGCAGTACTTC. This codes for CASRTGTVYEQYF.

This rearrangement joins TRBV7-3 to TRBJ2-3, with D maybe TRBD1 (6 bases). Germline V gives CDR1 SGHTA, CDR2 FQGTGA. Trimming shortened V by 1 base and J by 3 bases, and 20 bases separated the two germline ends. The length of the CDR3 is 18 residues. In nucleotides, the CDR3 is TGTGCCAGCAGCTTAATGGTGTTATCGGGACAAGGGACAGATACGCAGTATTTT. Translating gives CASSLMVLSGQGTDTQYF.

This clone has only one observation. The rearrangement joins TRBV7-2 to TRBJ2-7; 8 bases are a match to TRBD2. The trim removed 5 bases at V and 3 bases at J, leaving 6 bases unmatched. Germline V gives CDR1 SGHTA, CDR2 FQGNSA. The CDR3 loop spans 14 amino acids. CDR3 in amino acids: CASSHERGGYEQYF. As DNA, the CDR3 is TGTGCCAGCAGCCACGAACGGGGGGGCTACGAGCAGTACTTC.

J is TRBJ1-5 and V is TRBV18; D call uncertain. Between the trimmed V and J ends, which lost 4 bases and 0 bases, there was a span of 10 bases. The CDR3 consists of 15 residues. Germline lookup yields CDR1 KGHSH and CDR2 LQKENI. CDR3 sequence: CASSLEPYSNQPQHF. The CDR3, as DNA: TGTGCCAGCTCACTTGAGCCTTATAGCAATCAGCCCCAGCATTTT.

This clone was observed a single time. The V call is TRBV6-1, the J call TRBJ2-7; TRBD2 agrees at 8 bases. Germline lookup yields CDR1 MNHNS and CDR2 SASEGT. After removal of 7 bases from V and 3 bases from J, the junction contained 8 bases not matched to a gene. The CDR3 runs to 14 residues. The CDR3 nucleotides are TGTGCCAGCACGGGCGGGGGGACCGTCTACGAGCAGTACTTC. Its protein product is CASTGGGTVYEQYF.

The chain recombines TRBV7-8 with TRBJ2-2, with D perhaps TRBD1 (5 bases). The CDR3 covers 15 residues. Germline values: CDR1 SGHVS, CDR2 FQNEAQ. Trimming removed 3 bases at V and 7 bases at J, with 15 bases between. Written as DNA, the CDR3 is TGTGCCAGCAGCTTTAGTCAGGGAAGGATCGGGGAGCTGTTTTTT. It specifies CASSFSQGRIGELFF.

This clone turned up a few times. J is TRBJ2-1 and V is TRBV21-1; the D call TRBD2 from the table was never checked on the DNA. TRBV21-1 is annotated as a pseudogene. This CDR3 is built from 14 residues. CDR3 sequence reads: CASSKVKEMDEQFF. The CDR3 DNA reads TGTGCCAGCAGCAAAGTTAAGGAGATGGATGAGCAGTTCTTC.

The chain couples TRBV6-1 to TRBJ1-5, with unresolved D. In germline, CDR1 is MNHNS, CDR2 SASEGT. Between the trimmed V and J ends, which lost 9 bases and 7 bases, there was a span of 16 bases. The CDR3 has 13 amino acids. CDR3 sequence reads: CASTLREGQPQHF. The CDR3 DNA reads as TGTGCCAGTACCCTACGGGAGGGCCAGCCCCAGCATTTT.

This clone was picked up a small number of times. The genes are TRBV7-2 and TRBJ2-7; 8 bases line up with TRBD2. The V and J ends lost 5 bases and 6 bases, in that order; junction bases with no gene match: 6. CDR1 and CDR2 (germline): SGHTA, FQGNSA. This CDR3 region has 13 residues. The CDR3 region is CASSPGGQGEQYF. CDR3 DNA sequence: TGTGCCAGCAGCCCGGGGGGGCAGGGCGAGCAGTACTTC.

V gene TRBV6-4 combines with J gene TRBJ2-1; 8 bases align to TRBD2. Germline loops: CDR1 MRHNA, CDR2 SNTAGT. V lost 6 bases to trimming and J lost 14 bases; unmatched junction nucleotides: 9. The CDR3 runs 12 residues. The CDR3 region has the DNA TGTGCCAGCAGGGGTCCGGGAGGGGGGGAGTTCTTC. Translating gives CASRGPGGGEFF.

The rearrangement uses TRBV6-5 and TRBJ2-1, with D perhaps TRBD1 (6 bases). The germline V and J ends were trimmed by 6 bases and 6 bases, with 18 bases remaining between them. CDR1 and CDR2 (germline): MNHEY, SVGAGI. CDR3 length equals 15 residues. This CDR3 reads CASRTLGDMTNEQFF. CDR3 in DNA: TGTGCCAGCAGAACCCTCGGGGACATGACCAATGAGCAGTTCTTC.

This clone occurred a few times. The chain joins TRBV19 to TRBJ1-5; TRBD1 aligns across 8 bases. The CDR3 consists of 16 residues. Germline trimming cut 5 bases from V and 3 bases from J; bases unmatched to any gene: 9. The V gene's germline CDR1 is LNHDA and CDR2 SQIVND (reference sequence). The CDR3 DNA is TGTGCCAGTAGTCCGTCGGACAGGGCCTTCAATCAGCCCCAGCATTTT. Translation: CASSPSDRAFNQPQHF.

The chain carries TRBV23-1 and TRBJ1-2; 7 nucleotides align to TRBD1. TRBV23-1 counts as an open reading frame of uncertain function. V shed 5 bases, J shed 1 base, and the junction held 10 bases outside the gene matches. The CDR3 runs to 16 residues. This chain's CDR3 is CASSIHRDRNNYGYTF. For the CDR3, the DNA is TGCGCCAGCAGTATACACCGGGACAGAAATAACTATGGCTACACCTTC.

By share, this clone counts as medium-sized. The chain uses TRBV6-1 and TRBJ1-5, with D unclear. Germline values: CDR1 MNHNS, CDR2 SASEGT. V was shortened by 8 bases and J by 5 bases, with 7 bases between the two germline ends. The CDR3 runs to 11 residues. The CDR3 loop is CASGGYQPQHF. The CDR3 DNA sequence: TGTGCCAGCGGAGGTTATCAGCCCCAGCATTTT.

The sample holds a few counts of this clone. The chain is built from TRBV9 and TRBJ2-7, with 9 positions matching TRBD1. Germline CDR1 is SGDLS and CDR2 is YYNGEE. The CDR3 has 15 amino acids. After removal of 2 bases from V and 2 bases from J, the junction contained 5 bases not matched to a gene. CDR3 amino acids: CASSVGQGSPYEQYF. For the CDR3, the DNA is TGTGCCAGCAGCGTGGGACAGGGCTCCCCCTACGAGCAGTACTTC.

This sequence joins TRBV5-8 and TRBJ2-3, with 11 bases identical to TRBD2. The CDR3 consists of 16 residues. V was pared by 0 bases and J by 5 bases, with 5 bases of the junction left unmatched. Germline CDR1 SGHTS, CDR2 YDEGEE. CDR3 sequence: CASSLELAGVVDTQYF. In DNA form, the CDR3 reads TGTGCCAGCAGCTTGGAACTAGCGGGAGTTGTAGATACGCAGTATTTT.

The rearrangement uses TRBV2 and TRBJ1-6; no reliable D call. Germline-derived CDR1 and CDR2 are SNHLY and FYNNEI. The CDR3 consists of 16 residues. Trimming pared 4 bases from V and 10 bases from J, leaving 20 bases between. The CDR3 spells CASSVPLSLEESPLHF. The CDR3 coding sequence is TGTGCCAGCAGTGTCCCCCTGTCCCTAGAGGAGTCACCCCTCCACTTT.

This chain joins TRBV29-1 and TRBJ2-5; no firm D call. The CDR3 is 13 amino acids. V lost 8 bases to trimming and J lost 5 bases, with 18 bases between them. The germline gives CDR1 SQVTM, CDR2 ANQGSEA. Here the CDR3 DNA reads TGCAGCTTCTTGTCCTATCGAGGCGAGACCCAGTACTTC. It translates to CSFLSYRGETQYF. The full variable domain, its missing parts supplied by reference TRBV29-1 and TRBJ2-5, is SAVISQKPSRDICQRGTSLTIQCQVDSQVTMMFWYRQQPGQSLTLIATANQGSEATYESGFVIDKFPISRPNLTFSTLTVSNMSPEDSSIYLCSFLSYRGETQYFGPGTRLLVL.

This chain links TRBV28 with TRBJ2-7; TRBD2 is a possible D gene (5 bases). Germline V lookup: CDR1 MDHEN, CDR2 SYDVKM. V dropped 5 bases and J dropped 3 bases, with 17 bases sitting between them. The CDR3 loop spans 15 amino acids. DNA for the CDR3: TGTGCCAGCAGTCTGGCCGGGGAAGGGCTCTACGAGCAGTACTTC. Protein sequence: CASSLAGEGLYEQYF. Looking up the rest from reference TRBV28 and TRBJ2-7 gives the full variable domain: DVKVTQSSRYLVKRTGEKVFLECVQDMDHENMFWYRQDPGLGLRLIYFSYDVKMKEKGDIPEGYSVSREKKERFSLILESASTNQTSMYLCASSLAGEGLYEQYFGPGTRLTVT.

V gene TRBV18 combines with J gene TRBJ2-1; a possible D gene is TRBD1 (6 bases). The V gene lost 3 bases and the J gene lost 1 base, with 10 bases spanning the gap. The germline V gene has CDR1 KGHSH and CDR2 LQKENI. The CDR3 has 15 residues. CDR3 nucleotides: TGTGCCAGCTCACCGCAGGGGAGTTCCTACAATGAGCAGTTCTTC. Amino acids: CASSPQGSSYNEQFF.

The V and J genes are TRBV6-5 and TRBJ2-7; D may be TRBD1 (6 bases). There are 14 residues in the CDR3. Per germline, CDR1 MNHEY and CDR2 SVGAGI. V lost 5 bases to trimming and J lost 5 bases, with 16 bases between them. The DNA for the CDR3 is TGTGCCAGCAGTCCCTGGACAGCCACGGACGAGCAGTACTTC. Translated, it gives CASSPWTATDEQYF.

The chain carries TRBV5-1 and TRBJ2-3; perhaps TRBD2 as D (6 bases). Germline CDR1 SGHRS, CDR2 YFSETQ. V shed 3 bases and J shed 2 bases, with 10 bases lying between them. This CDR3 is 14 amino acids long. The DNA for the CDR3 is TGCGCCAGCAGCTCTGGGGACTCCACAGATACGCAGTATTTT. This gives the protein CASSSGDSTDTQYF. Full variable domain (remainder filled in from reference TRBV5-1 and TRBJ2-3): KAGVTQTPRYLIKTRGQQVTLSCSPISGHRSVSWYQQTPGQGLQFLFEYFSETQRNKGNFPGRFSGRQFSNSRSEMNVSTLELGDSALYLCASSSGDSTDTQYFGPGTRLTVL.

The CDR3, as DNA: TGTGCCAGCAGTGTGGCACTAGCGGGGGGGCAAGAGACCCAGTACTTC. Protein product: CASSVALAGGQETQYF. This chain connects TRBV2 to TRBJ2-5, with 13 bases aligning to TRBD2. Germline V gene lookup returns CDR1 SNHLY and CDR2 FYNNEI. The CDR3 length is 16 residues. The junction had 4 bases not matched to a gene; V was cut back by 4 bases and J by 2 bases. The full variable domain, its missing parts supplied by reference TRBV2 and TRBJ2-5, is EPEVTQTPSHQVTQMGQEVILRCVPISNHLYFYWYRQILGQKVEFLVSFYNNEISEKSEIFDDQFSVERPDGSNFTLKIRSTKLEDSAMYFCASSVALAGGQETQYFGPGTRLLVL.

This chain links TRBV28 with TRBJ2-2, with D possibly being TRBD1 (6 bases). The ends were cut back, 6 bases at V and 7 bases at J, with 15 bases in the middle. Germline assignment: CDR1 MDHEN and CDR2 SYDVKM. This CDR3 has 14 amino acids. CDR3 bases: TGTGCCAGCAGGGACATTCAGGGGCGCGGGGAGCTGTTTTTT. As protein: CASRDIQGRGELFF.

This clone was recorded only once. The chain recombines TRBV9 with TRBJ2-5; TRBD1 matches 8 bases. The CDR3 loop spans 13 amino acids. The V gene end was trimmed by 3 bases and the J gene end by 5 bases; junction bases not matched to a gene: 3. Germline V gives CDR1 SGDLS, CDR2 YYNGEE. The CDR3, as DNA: TGTGCCAGCAGCGCCCGACAGGGGGAGACCCAGTACTTC. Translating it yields CASSARQGETQYF.

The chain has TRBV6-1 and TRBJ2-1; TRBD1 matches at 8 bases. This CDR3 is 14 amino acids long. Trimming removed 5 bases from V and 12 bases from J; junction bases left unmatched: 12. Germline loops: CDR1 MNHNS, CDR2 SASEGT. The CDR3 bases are TGTGCCAGCAGTCCCCTTGGAGGACAGGGAGGGCAGTTCTTC. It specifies CASSPLGGQGGQFF.